This TCR beta chain was sequenced in a study of identical twins. Worth noting for this clonotype: Antigen specificity is unknown.

The CDR3 has 13 residues. In germline, CDR1 is SEHNR, CDR2 FQNEAQ (reference sequence). The V and J ends lost 8 bases and 10 bases respectively, with 15 bases between them. Using its own MiXCR run on the 5' RACE reads, TCRdb lists one record per CDR3 protein. The data show about 730,000 distinct CDR3 sequences, with around 20% seen just once and more than 4% held by the top ten. Study-wide findings and caveats: Among monozygotic twins, out-of-frame TCR alpha sharing exceeded what models predicted.

This sample also belongs to another study, concerning T cells expressing NK-cell markers.

The sample was PBMCs. This TCR was sampled from a woman between 18 and 29 years old in good health. This chain links TRBV7-9 with TRBJ1-6, with D unclear. The CDR3 spells CASAEGIESPLHF. CDR3 DNA: TGTGCCAGCGCAGAGGGAATCGAATCACCCCTCCACTTT.